Following are 30 T cell receptor beta chains from one sample sequenced in a study of blood T cell repertoires in COVID-19. Profiling relied on immunoSEQ multiplex PCR, and the TCRdb table lists in-frame clones only, not all of them. The data show about 310,000 clones, around 87% seen once. Sequenced sample: peripheral blood. Receptor source: a woman aged 40 to 55 with COVID-19, enrolled during active disease.

This CDR3 is CASSPDRARSYEQYF. The CDR3 DNA sequence: TGTGCCAGCTCACCAGACAGGGCACGCTCCTACGAGCAGTACTTC. V gene TRBV18 combines with J gene TRBJ2-7; 7 nucleotides match TRBD1. The V gene end was trimmed by 2 bases and the J gene end by 0 bases; junction bases not matched to a gene: 4. There are 15 residues in the CDR3. Germline values: CDR1 KGHSH, CDR2 LQKENI.

The rearrangement uses TRBV30 and TRBJ2-7, with 13 bases lining up with TRBD2. V was pared by 3 bases and J by 2 bases, with 7 bases of the junction left unmatched. Germline CDR1 and CDR2: GTSNPN and SVGIG (reference sequence). This CDR3 has 16 residues. CDR3 bases: TGTGCCTGGAGCAGACCCGGGACTAGCGGGGCCTACGAGCAGTACTTC. Its protein product is CAWSRPGTSGAYEQYF.

The chain couples TRBV7-3 to TRBJ2-1, with TRBD1 matching 7 bases. The CDR3 loop spans 14 amino acids. Germline values: CDR1 SGHTA, CDR2 FQGTGA. J gave up 5 bases and V 5 bases, and 6 bases lay outside the gene matches. The CDR3 region is CASSPKTGNNEQFF. As DNA, the CDR3 is TGTGCCAGCAGCCCGAAGACAGGGAACAATGAGCAGTTCTTC.

The J gene is TRBJ2-2, the V gene TRBV7-2; 7 bases line up with TRBD1. The CDR3 is 15 amino acids. In germline, CDR1 is SGHTA, CDR2 FQGNSA. V dropped 4 bases and J dropped 1; count of bases not matched to a gene: 3. The CDR3, as DNA: TGTGCCAGCAGCTCTCGGACAGGGAACACCGGGGAGCTGTTTTTT. The encoded protein is CASSSRTGNTGELFF.

This clone came up once. The genes are TRBV5-6 and TRBJ1-5; 8 bases line up with TRBD1. This CDR3 has 15 amino acids. CDR1 and CDR2 (germline): SGHDT, YYEEEE. After removal of 2 bases from V and 2 bases from J, the junction contained 3 bases not matched to a gene. The CDR3 reads CASSFLTGGNQPQHF. CDR3 nucleotides: TGTGCCAGCAGCTTCCTGACAGGGGGCAATCAGCCCCAGCATTTT.

This chain connects TRBV30 to TRBJ1-5; perhaps TRBD1 as D (5 bases). Germline V lookup: CDR1 GTSNPN, CDR2 SVGIG (reference sequence). Trimming left V 0 bases short and J 7 bases short, with 13 bases between. The CDR3 contains 14 residues. The CDR3: CAWSVIQGSQPQHF. The CDR3 coding sequence is TGTGCCTGGAGTGTAATCCAGGGAAGCCAGCCCCAGCATTTT.

The chain couples TRBV28 to TRBJ1-6; 12 bases align to TRBD1. Germline CDR1 is MDHEN and CDR2 is SYDVKM. V shed 5 bases and J 3 bases; nucleotides not matched to a gene: 8. The CDR3 has 18 amino acids. CDR3 nucleotides: TGTGCCAGCAGTCCCGGGACAGGGGGCGTCTTCTATAATTCACCCCTCCACTTT. Its translation: CASSPGTGGVFYNSPLHF.

The V and J genes are TRBV5-4 and TRBJ1-3; TRBD1 agrees at 7 bases. The CDR3 is 15 amino acids. Germline trimming cut 5 bases from V and 3 bases from J; bases unmatched to any gene: 8. CDR1 is SGHNT and CDR2 is YYREEE in the germline V gene (reference sequence). CDR3: CASSKQGLGGNTIYF. The CDR3 nucleotides read TGTGCCAGCAGTAAACAGGGGTTAGGTGGAAACACCATATATTTT.

This chain connects TRBV7-2 to TRBJ1-5, with unresolved D. V lost 2 bases, J lost 7 bases, and 15 bases lay in between. The CDR3 extends over 15 amino acids. CDR1 SGHTA and CDR2 FQGNSA come from the germline V gene. The CDR3 DNA reads TGTGCCAGCAGCTTATCTGAGGGCCTCGGGCAGCCCCAGCATTTT. It yields the protein CASSLSEGLGQPQHF.

V gene TRBV13 combines with J gene TRBJ2-5; tentative D call: TRBD1 (6 bases). The CDR3 has 15 amino acids. Trimming took off 4 bases at V and 7 bases at J, with 19 bases between the two ends. CDR1 and CDR2 from the germline V gene are PRHDT and FYEKMQ (reference sequence). CDR3 nucleotides: TGTGCCAGCAGCTCCCCTAGGGACAACACTGGGACCCAGTACTTC. It translates to CASSSPRDNTGTQYF.

The CDR3 here is CASSYLTSGGAAGELFF. CDR3 sequence (DNA): TGTGCCAGCAGCTACCTAACTAGCGGGGGGGCCGCCGGGGAGCTGTTTTTT. The V call is TRBV5-6, the J call TRBJ2-2; 13 bases match TRBD2. With 3 bases clipped from V and 6 bases from J, the junction kept 8 bases outside the gene matches. CDR3 length: 17 amino acids. Germline V gene sequence: CDR1 SGHDT, CDR2 YYEEEE.

This sequence joins TRBV7-9 and TRBJ2-3; D remains unclear. There are 15 residues in the CDR3. CDR1 SEHNR and CDR2 FQNEAQ come from the germline V gene (reference sequence). V lost 7 bases and J lost 3, with 17 bases in between. DNA for the CDR3: TGTGCCAGCACCCCCCAGGTGGCTAATACAGATACGCAGTATTTT. Translated: CASTPQVANTDTQYF.

V gene TRBV2 combines with J gene TRBJ1-6; D unclear. Trimming shortened V by 7 bases and J by 10 bases, and 11 bases separated the two germline ends. CDR3 length: 12 amino acids. Germline CDR1 reads SNHLY; CDR2 reads FYNNEI. The CDR3 DNA reads as TGTGCCAGCATCGAGGGTCGCTCACCCCTCCACTTT. It encodes CASIEGRSPLHF.

This clone was seen more than once but under ten times. The chain couples TRBV30 to TRBJ1-2; no clear D. The CDR3 runs to 12 residues. The V end lost 1 base, the J end lost 2 bases, and 5 bases lay between the germline ends. The germline CDR1 and CDR2 sequences are GTSNPN and SVGIG (reference sequence). The DNA of the CDR3 is TGTGCCTGGAGTGGGAGGAACTATGGCTACACCTTC. Translated, it gives CAWSGRNYGYTF. Together with reference TRBV30 and TRBJ1-2, the CDR3 gives the full variable domain: SQTIHQWPATLVQPVGSPLSLECTVEGTSNPNLYWYRQAAGRGLQLLFYSVGIGQISSEVPQNLSASRPQDRQFILSSKKLLLSDSGFYLCAWSGRNYGYTFGSGTRLTVV.

The rearrangement links TRBV12-5 to TRBJ1-1, with 8 nucleotides matching TRBD1. The CDR3 has 16 amino acids. J lost 3 bases, V lost 2 bases, and 8 bases had no gene match. In germline, CDR1 is LGHNT, CDR2 FRNRAP. The CDR3 DNA sequence: TGTGCTAGTGGTTTGTTCGGACAGGGACGGTACACTGAAGCTTTCTTT. Translation gives CASGLFGQGRYTEAFF.

This clone was seen a single time. The CDR3, as DNA: TGTGCCAGCTCACCAGAGGGTTGGACCGGGGAGCTGTTTTTT. It yields the protein CASSPEGWTGELFF. The chain couples TRBV18 to TRBJ2-2, with D tentatively TRBD2 (5 bases). CDR3 length: 14 amino acids. Germline CDR1 reads KGHSH; CDR2 reads LQKENI. Deletions cut 2 bases from V and 5 bases from J, with 9 bases between.

The chain links TRBV11-1 to TRBJ1-1; D gene unclear. The CDR3 totals 15 residues. CDR1 SGHAT and CDR2 FQDESV come from the germline V gene (reference sequence). V was trimmed by 2 bases and J by 1 base, leaving 11 bases between them. In DNA, the CDR3 is TGTGCCAGCAGCTTATGGCGGGGATCGAACACTGAAGCTTTCTTT. It yields the protein CASSLWRGSNTEAFF.

This chain links TRBV27 with TRBJ2-5; D not resolved. Looked up from germline, CDR1 is MNHEY and CDR2 is SMNVEV (reference sequence). V lost 5 bases and J 0 bases, leaving 22 bases between the germline ends. The CDR3 runs 18 residues. The CDR3 protein is CASSPSPATTWYQETQYF. The CDR3 DNA follows: TGTGCCAGCAGTCCCTCCCCCGCCACAACCTGGTACCAAGAGACCCAGTACTTC.

The chain links TRBV18 to TRBJ2-5, with D unresolved. The V and J ends lost 6 bases and 5 bases respectively, with 4 bases between them. This CDR3 contains 10 residues. Looked up from germline, CDR1 is KGHSH and CDR2 is LQKENI. The CDR3 spells CASSGETQYF. DNA for the CDR3: TGTGCCAGCTCCGGGGAGACCCAGTACTTC.

CDR3 in amino acids: CASSFRTGSSNSPLHF. CDR3 DNA sequence: TGTGCCAGCAGCTTCCGAACAGGCAGCAGCAATTCACCCCTCCACTTT. The chain links TRBV7-9 to TRBJ1-6; TRBD1 is a possible D gene (5 bases). Germline lookup yields CDR1 SEHNR and CDR2 FQNEAQ (reference sequence). V lost 3 bases and J lost 7, with 16 bases in between. This CDR3 spans 16 amino acids.

The gene calls are TRBV6-5 and TRBJ2-7; possibly TRBD2 for D (5 bases). Germline CDR1 reads MNHEY; CDR2 reads SVGAGI. The V and J ends lost 0 bases and 3 bases respectively, with 12 bases between them. The CDR3 totals 15 residues. The CDR3 DNA sequence: TGTGCCAGCAGTTACTCGAGGGCAGGAGTCTACGAGCAGTACTTC. Amino acids: CASSYSRAGVYEQYF.

The chain uses TRBV7-2 and TRBJ1-1; D is perhaps TRBD1 (6 bases). This CDR3 contains 16 residues. CDR1 SGHTA and CDR2 FQGNSA come from the germline V gene. V gave up 6 bases and J gave up 4 bases, with 21 bases separating them. CDR3 protein: CASRYGADSRFTEAFF. CDR3 DNA sequence: TGTGCCAGCAGATATGGGGCGGACAGTCGTTTCACTGAAGCTTTCTTT.

The chain joins TRBV4-3 to TRBJ2-2, with D possibly being TRBD2 (6 bases). Trimming took off 0 bases at V and 4 bases at J, with 21 bases between the two ends. CDR1 LGHNA and CDR2 YSLEER come from the germline V gene. The CDR3 runs to 19 residues. In nucleotides, the CDR3 is TGCGCCAGCAGCCAAGATACGGTTGTCCGCGGGATAGGCACCGGGGAGCTGTTTTTT. The encoded protein is CASSQDTVVRGIGTGELFF.

This chain links TRBV11-2 with TRBJ1-3, with a tentative D call TRBD1 (5 bases). CDR1 and CDR2 (germline): SGHAT, FQNNGV. Trimming stripped 1 base from V and 0 bases from J, with 7 bases between. The CDR3 spans 15 residues. The CDR3 bases are TGTGCCAGCAGCTTAGGCAGGGTCTCTGGAAACACCATATATTTT. Translation: CASSLGRVSGNTIYF.

Ten or more counts support this clone. This chain uses TRBV10-3 with TRBJ2-5, with 7 positions matching TRBD1. The CDR3 has 14 residues. J lost 5 bases, V lost 3 bases, and 6 bases had no gene match. The germline V gene encodes CDR1 ENHRY and CDR2 SYGVKD. CDR3 in DNA: TGTGCCATCAGTGACGCAGGGGGTGCGGAGACCCAGTACTTC. Protein: CAISDAGGAETQYF.

The rearrangement links TRBV29-1 to TRBJ1-2, with TRBD1 matching over 9 bases. V dropped 6 bases and J dropped 8; count of bases not matched to a gene: 10. Germline lookup yields CDR1 SQVTM and CDR2 ANQGSEA. There are 13 residues in the CDR3. DNA of the CDR3: TGCAGCGTGCCCGCGGGACAGGGCTGGGGCTACACCTTC. Translated: CSVPAGQGWGYTF.

The rearrangement uses TRBV7-3 and TRBJ2-5; D may be TRBD2 (6 bases). Trimming took off 1 base at V and 1 base at J, with 7 bases between the two ends. The V gene's germline CDR1 is SGHTA and CDR2 FQGTGA. The CDR3 has 14 residues. The CDR3 is CASSLSGIQETQYF. The CDR3 nucleotides are TGTGCCAGCAGCTTAAGCGGGATCCAAGAGACCCAGTACTTC.

The J gene is TRBJ1-2, the V gene TRBV28, with TRBD1 identical over 9 bases. CDR3 length: 14 amino acids. CDR1 and CDR2 (germline): MDHEN, SYDVKM. V was pared by 5 bases and J by 4 bases, with 5 bases of the junction left unmatched. In DNA, the CDR3 is TGTGCCAGCAGTGGGGGACAGGGTACCTATGGCTACACCTTC. Translating gives CASSGGQGTYGYTF.

V is TRBV5-1 and J is TRBJ2-1; TRBD1 matches at 7 bases. This CDR3 has 14 residues. V shed 4 bases, J shed 4 bases, and the junction held 5 bases outside the gene matches. Germline values: CDR1 SGHRS, CDR2 YFSETQ. The CDR3 region is CASSLDRDYNEQFF. CDR3 coding DNA: TGCGCCAGCAGCCTAGACAGGGATTACAATGAGCAGTTCTTC.

The rearrangement joins TRBV6-1 to TRBJ1-5; D perhaps matches TRBD1 (5 bases). With 2 bases removed from V and 0 bases from J, the gap between germline ends came to 8 bases. The CDR3 runs to 15 residues. CDR1 is MNHNS and CDR2 is SASEGT in the germline V gene. The CDR3 sequence: CASSESGASNQPQHF. CDR3 nucleotides: TGTGCCAGCAGTGAATCTGGGGCTAGCAATCAGCCCCAGCATTTT.